The 5 T cell receptor beta chains given below trace back to one sample, sequenced in a study of cytomegalovirus exposure and HLA in healthy donors. Use of 60 Vbeta and 13 Jbeta primers characterized the PCR. The table came from immunoSEQ multiplex PCR; TCRdb's copy has only in-frame clones and leaves some out. Here the sample spans 110,000 to 150,000 clones, 70% to 80% being singletons. The sample was PBMCs. The source of these receptors is a woman between 18 and 29 years old in good health and CMV-seropositive.

The chain uses TRBV4-3 and TRBJ1-5; 8 nucleotides line up with TRBD1. The CDR3 has 14 residues. Unmatched junction bases numbered 3, after V lost 1 base and J lost 7 bases. Germline V gives CDR1 LGHNA, CDR2 YSLEER. For the CDR3, the DNA is TGCGCCAGCAGCCAAGCAGGGGGCCGCCAGCCCCAGCATTTT. Translation: CASSQAGGRQPQHF.

CDR3: CASSLTWPGGREKLFF. CDR3 coding DNA: TGTGCCAGCAGCCTAACGTGGCCAGGGGGCCGTGAAAAACTGTTTTTT. This sequence joins TRBV7-6 and TRBJ1-4, with 8 nucleotides matching TRBD1. CDR1 is SGHVS and CDR2 is FNYEAQ in the germline V gene. CDR3 length: 16 residues. The ends lost 5 bases at V and 7 bases at J; junction bases unmatched: 12.

This clone showed up just a few times. Other DNA sequences from this sample encode an identical CDR3 as well. This chain links TRBV6-5 with TRBJ2-1, with TRBD2 matching over 8 bases. Per germline, CDR1 MNHEY and CDR2 SVGAGI. The CDR3 length is 15 residues. V was pared by 8 bases and J by 9 bases, with 15 bases of the junction left unmatched. CDR3 sequence (DNA): TGTGCCAGCGCCGGCGGTAGCGGGGTCACTTCTGAGCAGTTCTTC. Protein: CASAGGSGVTSEQFF.

V is TRBV7-2 and J is TRBJ1-4; D is unresolved. Germline CDR1 is SGHTA and CDR2 is FQGNSA. This CDR3 has 15 residues. The V and J ends lost 4 bases and 1 base respectively, with 10 bases between them. CDR3 in amino acids: CASSSRGRTNEKLFF. CDR3 bases: TGTGCCAGCAGCTCCCGAGGGAGAACTAATGAAAAACTGTTTTTT.

With regard to this clone: Relative to the germline gene, one junction end is altered; a read error may explain this. The V and J genes are TRBV7-9 and TRBJ2-2, with TRBD2 matching 11 bases. The CDR3 runs to 17 residues. Germline V CDR1 and CDR2: SEHNR, FQNEAQ (reference sequence). The CDR3 DNA follows: TGTTCCAGCAGCTCCTCGGTAGCGGGGGGGCCCTCCGGGGAGCTGTTTTTT. Translated, it gives CSSSSSVAGGPSGELFF.